The rows below give T cell receptor beta chains drawn from one sample of a study of identical twins. TCRdb reprocessed the 5' RACE reads via MiXCR and lists one record per CDR3 protein. In the table there are some 1,600,000 distinct CDR3 sequences, about 32% of which are singletons. Material for sequencing was cord blood. The source is a newborn girl in good health. Each CDR3 is given with its conserved first and last residue. D genes are given only for firm matches. Only some rows state a clone size, as once, few, many or a class for expanded clones.

len	d_gene	j_gene	v_gene	abundance	CDR3nt	CDR3aa
17	.	TRBJ2-5	TRBV28	.	TGTGCCAGCAGTTCCGCTCCTCCCGCTAGGGAGCAAGAGACCCAGTACTTC	CASSSAPPAREQETQYF
13	TRBD1	TRBJ1-1	TRBV12-3/TRBV12-4	.	TGTGCCAGCAGACCTACAGGGGGCACTGAAGCTTTCTTT	CASRPTGGTEAFF
12	TRBD1	TRBJ1-1	TRBV29-1	many	TGCAGCGTTGGGACAGGGGGTACTGAAGCTTTCTTT	CSVGTGGTEAFF
14	.	TRBJ2-7	TRBV20-1	.	TGCAGTGCGCTACCCGGGACACCATCCTACGAGCAGTACTTC	CSALPGTPSYEQYF
17	TRBD2	TRBJ2-1	TRBV18	.	TGTGCCAGCTCACCCCTAGCGGGAAACAATAAAAACAATGAGCAGTTCTTC	CASSPLAGNNKNNEQFF
13	.	TRBJ2-2	TRBV7-8	.	TGTGCCAGCAGCTTATTTGGCACCGGGGAGCTGTTTTTT	CASSLFGTGELFF
16	TRBD1	TRBJ2-7	TRBV5-1	.	TGCGCCAGCAGCTTGTCTACTTTGGGACAGGGCTACGAGCAGTACTTC	CASSLSTLGQGYEQYF
15	.	TRBJ1-2	TRBV5-1	few	TGCGCCAGCAGCTTGGGACAGACTGATAGGGGTGGCTACACCTTC	CASSLGQTDRGGYTF
15	TRBD2	TRBJ2-3	TRBV27	.	TGTGCCAGCAGTTTATGGCGGGGGGCGAAAGATACGCAGTATTTT	CASSLWRGAKDTQYF
14	.	TRBJ1-4	TRBV20-1	.	TGCAGCGCTAGAGAGGGCAGCCATAATGAAAAACTGTTTTTT	CSAREGSHNEKLFF
15	TRBD1	TRBJ1-6	TRBV5-4	.	TGTGCCAGCAGCCAGGGGGCGCAGGGTAATTCACCCCTCCACTTT	CASSQGAQGNSPLHF
17	TRBD2	TRBJ2-1	TRBV20-1	.	TGCAGTGCTAGGGGGGTACCGGGACTAGCGGGAGTCAATGAGCAGTTCTTC	CSARGVPGLAGVNEQFF
18	TRBD2	TRBJ2-1	TRBV20-1	few	TGCAGTGCTAGGTCCGGACTAGCGGGAGGACGGAACCACAATGAGCAGTTCTTC	CSARSGLAGGRNHNEQFF
16	TRBD2	TRBJ2-5	TRBV20-1	.	TGCAGTGCTAGAGATCCGCTAGCGGAGATTAAAGAGACCCAGTACTTC	CSARDPLAEIKETQYF
11	.	TRBJ1-1	TRBV20-1	.	TGCAGTGCTAGACCCTACACTGAAGCTTTCTTT	CSARPYTEAFF
13	TRBD2	TRBJ2-5	TRBV10-3	many	TGTGCCATTCGGACTAGCGGGGGAGAGACCCAGTACTTC	CAIRTSGGETQYF
14	.	TRBJ1-1	TRBV7-9	few	TGTGCCAGCAGCCCGCGCGACAGTTTCACTGAAGCTTTCTTT	CASSPRDSFTEAFF
13	.	TRBJ2-4	TRBV20-1	few	TGCAGTGCTCACACAAATCCCCTAAACATTCAGTACTTC	CSAHTNPLNIQYF
17	.	TRBJ2-1	TRBV15	few	TGTGCCACCAGCAGAGTCCTAGCTGGATCCTCCTACAATGAGCAGTTCTTC	CATSRVLAGSSYNEQFF
19	.	TRBJ2-1	TRBV25-1	.	TGTGCCAGCAGTGAATATGAAACCCACTCTAGCATTAAGTACAATGAGCAGTTCTTC	CASSEYETHSSIKYNEQFF
16	TRBD2	TRBJ2-7	TRBV20-1	.	TGCAGTGCTAGAGATTATAGCGGGAGGGCCACGTACGAGCAGTACTTC	CSARDYSGRATYEQYF
15	TRBD1	TRBJ2-1	TRBV6-4	few	TGTGCCAGCAGTGACCGCGACAGGGGTAGTAATGAGCAGTTCTTC	CASSDRDRGSNEQFF
13	TRBD1	TRBJ1-1	TRBV7-9	.	TGTGCCAGCAGCCAACGACAGGGGTATGAAGCTTTCTTT	CASSQRQGYEAFF
13	.	TRBJ2-4	TRBV13	few	TGTGCCAGCAGCTTATCTTCTGATGGCATTCAGTACTTC	CASSLSSDGIQYF
15	.	TRBJ2-2	TRBV20-1	few	TGCAGTGCTAGACGCGCTCAGGGGTTCGGCGGGGAGCTGTTTTTT	CSARRAQGFGGELFF
13	.	TRBJ2-7	TRBV20-1	.	TGCAGTGCTAGAGGACAGGAATCCTACGAGCAGTACTTC	CSARGQESYEQYF
12	TRBD1	TRBJ2-1	TRBV3-1	many	TGTGCCAGCAGCCGACAGGGCAATGAGCAGTTCTTC	CASSRQGNEQFF
14	TRBD1	TRBJ1-1	TRBV6-6	.	TGTGCCAGCAGATACGACAGGGGGAACACTGAAGCTTTCTTT	CASRYDRGNTEAFF
15	TRBD2	TRBJ2-1	TRBV9	.	TGTGCCAGCAGCGTAACGGGGGGGCCCTCCAATGAGCAGTTCTTC	CASSVTGGPSNEQFF
19	TRBD2	TRBJ2-1	TRBV20-1	few	TGCAGTGCTAGCTATAGCGGGAGCGCACTGTTGAGAGGGTACAATGAGCAGTTCTTC	CSASYSGSALLRGYNEQFF
14	.	TRBJ2-3	TRBV7-8	.	TGTGCCAGCACCCGACAGCCTAGCACAGATACGCAGTATTTT	CASTRQPSTDTQYF